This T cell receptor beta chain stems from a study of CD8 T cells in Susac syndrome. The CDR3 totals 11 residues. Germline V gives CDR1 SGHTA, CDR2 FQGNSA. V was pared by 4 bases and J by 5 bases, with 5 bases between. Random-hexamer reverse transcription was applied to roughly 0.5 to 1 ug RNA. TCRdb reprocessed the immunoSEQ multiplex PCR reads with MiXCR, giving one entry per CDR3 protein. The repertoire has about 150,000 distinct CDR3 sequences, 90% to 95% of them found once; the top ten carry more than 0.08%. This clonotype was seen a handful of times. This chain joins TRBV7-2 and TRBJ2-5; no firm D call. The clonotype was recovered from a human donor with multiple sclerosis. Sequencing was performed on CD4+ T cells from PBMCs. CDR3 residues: CASSSKETQYF. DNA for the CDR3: TGTGCCAGCAGCTCGAAGGAGACCCAGTACTTC. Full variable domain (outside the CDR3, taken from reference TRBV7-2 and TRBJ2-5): GAGVSQSPSNKVTEKGKDVELRCDPISGHTALYWYRQSLGQGLEFLIYFQGNSAPDKSGLPSDRFSAERTGGSVSTLTIQRTQQEDSAVYLCASSSKETQYFGPGTRLLVL.